Below, 27 T cell receptor beta chains from the same sample are listed, as sequenced in a study of shared clonotypes between healthy human individuals (dated by TCRdb to about 2020). Library preparation was by the immunoSEQ multiplex PCR assay. TCRdb provides this immuneACCESS table in a form limited to in-frame rearrangements. Some clones are lacking; in checked studies, under half of them reflect an unresolved V gene, and why the rest are absent is not known. The sample table holds about 520,000 clones, of which 81% were seen once. The ten largest clones take up roughly 13% of the sample. The sample was PBMCs. These receptors were obtained from a woman between 40 and 55 years old in good health. Some clones in this sample may be carry-over from other donors' samples.

This chain uses TRBV4-3 with TRBJ2-7; D may match TRBD1 or TRBD2 (5 bases each). This CDR3 comprises 14 residues. The germline V gene has CDR1 LGHNA and CDR2 YSLEER. Between the trimmed V and J ends, which lost 4 bases and 3 bases, there was a span of 13 bases. CDR3 region: CASSLGTANYEQYF. The DNA of the CDR3 is TGCGCCAGCAGCCTCGGGACCGCAAACTACGAGCAGTACTTC.

The chain recombines TRBV5-1 with TRBJ1-2; 10 bases agree with TRBD1. CDR3 size: 14 residues. Germline V gives CDR1 SGHRS, CDR2 YFSETQ. J lost 6 bases, V lost 4 bases, and 6 bases had no gene match. CDR3 protein: CASSPGQGENGYTF. As DNA, the CDR3 is TGCGCCAGCAGCCCCGGACAGGGGGAGAATGGCTACACCTTC.

This chain links TRBV7-8 with TRBJ1-5; D gene ambiguous. Trimming left V 4 bases short and J 9 bases short, with 10 bases between. Germline V gene sequence: CDR1 SGHVS, CDR2 FQNEAQ. This CDR3 is built from 12 residues. DNA for the CDR3: TGTGCCAGCAGCTCGCAGGAGGGGCCCCAGCATTTT. This translates into CASSSQEGPQHF.

The V and J genes are TRBV2 and TRBJ2-4, with TRBD1 matching 11 bases. CDR1 is SNHLY, CDR2 FYNNEI, per germline. The CDR3 length is 15 residues. V was clipped by 2 bases and J by 8 bases; unmatched bases: 5. CDR3 nucleotide sequence: TGTGCCAGCAGTGAATCGGGGACAGGGGGAGACATTCAGTACTTC. It translates to CASSESGTGGDIQYF.

The chain couples TRBV6-5 to TRBJ1-1; D is ambiguous. Germline lookup yields CDR1 MNHEY and CDR2 SVGAGI. The CDR3 has 13 amino acids. With 8 bases removed from V and 1 base from J, the gap between germline ends came to 11 bases. Here the CDR3 reads CASSKNRNTEAFF. In DNA, the CDR3 is TGTGCCAGCTCAAAAAACCGGAACACTGAAGCTTTCTTT.

A remark on this clone: A far larger clone lies a single base away; this is likely a read error. The V and J genes are TRBV6-5 and TRBJ2-7; a weak D match, TRBD2 (6 bases). Trimming stripped 7 bases from V and 3 bases from J, with 13 bases between. The CDR3 totals 13 residues. CDR1 MNHEY and CDR2 SVGAGI come from the germline V gene. This chain's CDR3 is CASNLVGGYEQYF. CDR3 nucleotides: TGTGCCAGCAACCTTGTGGGGGGCTACGAGCAGTACTTC.

This clone was counted once. V gene TRBV11-1 combines with J gene TRBJ1-3; D is perhaps TRBD1 (6 bases). Germline-derived CDR1 and CDR2 are SGHAT and FQDESV (reference sequence). This CDR3 spans 16 amino acids. The V gene lost 0 bases and the J gene lost 0 bases, with 9 bases spanning the gap. CDR3 protein: CASSLAGQSSGNTIYF. The CDR3 DNA reads TGTGCCAGCAGCTTAGCTGGACAGAGCTCTGGAAACACCATATATTTT.

The genes are TRBV6-5 and TRBJ2-3; D is possibly TRBD2 (5 bases). This CDR3 has 16 amino acids. Germline V gene data show CDR1 as MNHEY and CDR2 as SVGAGI. Deletions cut 0 bases from V and 10 bases from J, with 20 bases between. CDR3 nucleotide sequence: TGTGCCAGCAGTTACTCGGTTAGTTTGAGGGCGTGGTCGCAGTATTTT. This translates into CASSYSVSLRAWSQYF.

The J gene is TRBJ1-5, the V gene TRBV29-1, with 9 bases identical to TRBD1. CDR3 length: 14 residues. With 4 bases clipped from V and 4 bases from J, the junction kept 5 bases outside the gene matches. CDR1 and CDR2 (germline): SQVTM, ANQGSEA. CDR3 in DNA: TGCAGCGTTGTGGGACAGGGTTTTAATCAGCCCCAGCATTTT. It specifies CSVVGQGFNQPQHF.

In its sample, this clone was seen many times. V and J are TRBV27 and TRBJ2-1; TRBD2 matches at 10 bases. The CDR3 has 14 amino acids. Germline V CDR1 and CDR2: MNHEY, SMNVEV (reference sequence). The junction had 4 bases not matched to a gene; V was cut back by 2 bases and J by 9 bases. The CDR3 sequence is CASSLTRLAGEQFF. Here the CDR3 DNA reads TGTGCCAGCAGTTTAACAAGACTAGCGGGTGAGCAGTTCTTC.

This clone was picked up a small number of times. The genes are TRBV6-4 and TRBJ1-2; 8 bases fit TRBD1. J gave up 8 bases and V 5 bases, and 10 bases lay outside the gene matches. The CDR3 has 14 amino acids. From germline, CDR1 is MRHNA and CDR2 SNTAGT. The CDR3 region is CASSPRGRVRGYTF. DNA for the CDR3: TGTGCCAGCAGTCCCAGGGGGCGGGTACGGGGCTACACCTTC.

This clone was seen a handful of times. The chain is built from TRBV2 and TRBJ1-2; 10 nucleotides match TRBD1. J gave up 7 bases and V 8 bases, and 4 bases lay outside the gene matches. CDR1 and CDR2 from the germline V gene are SNHLY and FYNNEI. CDR3 length: 12 amino acids. In nucleotides, the CDR3 is TGTGCCAGCGGGGACAGGGGCCGTGGCTACACCTTC. Translation: CASGDRGRGYTF.

The chain is built from TRBV9 and TRBJ2-7, with 8 bases matching TRBD1. The V and J ends lost 4 bases and 1 base, in that order; junction bases with no gene match: 4. This CDR3 contains 14 residues. CDR1 and CDR2 (germline): SGDLS, YYNGEE. The CDR3 loop is CASSIRTGSYEQYF. The CDR3 bases are TGTGCCAGCAGCATCAGGACAGGGTCCTACGAGCAGTACTTC.

Concerning this clone itself: A far larger clone is only one base removed, so a read error is likely. Other DNA variants within this sample encode the same CDR3. V usage is TRBV5-1 and J usage is TRBJ2-7; the D gene is possibly TRBD1 (5 bases). The CDR3 loop spans 18 amino acids. Germline-derived CDR1 and CDR2 are SGHRS and YFSETQ. The DNA of the CDR3 is TGTGCCAGCAGCTTGGCGTCAGGGCAGGATGCCAAGTCCTACGAGCAGTACTTC. Amino acid sequence: CASSLASGQDAKSYEQYF.

For this clone: A read error is likely here: a far larger clone is one base away. Other DNA sequences of this sample code for an identical CDR3. This sequence joins TRBV30 and TRBJ2-7; no definite D call. Germline-derived CDR1 and CDR2 are GTSNPN and SVGIG (reference sequence). This CDR3 has 12 amino acids. The CDR3 is CAWSQDRYEQYF. The CDR3 DNA reads as TGCGCCTGGTCGCAGGACCGCTACGAGCAGTACTTC.

In this sample, this clone turned up many times. The chain recombines TRBV9 with TRBJ1-2; D gene unclear. The V and J ends lost 0 bases and 6 bases respectively, with 15 bases between them. CDR1 and CDR2 (germline): SGDLS, YYNGEE. The CDR3 covers 15 residues. For the CDR3, the DNA is TGTGCCAGCAGCGTAGATCTCCGGCAGATAGATGGCTACACCTTC. It translates to CASSVDLRQIDGYTF.

The rearrangement links TRBV2 to TRBJ2-2, with 11 bases lining up with TRBD2. The CDR3 totals 19 residues. Germline V gives CDR1 SNHLY, CDR2 FYNNEI. Trimming cost V 0 bases and J 8 bases; bases outside gene matches: 14. Here the CDR3 DNA reads TGTGCCAGCAGTGAAGCTAGGAAACTAGCGGGAGTGAGTTCGGGGGAGCTGTTTTTT. Its protein product is CASSEARKLAGVSSGELFF.

Concerning this clone itself: A far larger clone is only one base removed, so a read error is likely. In the same sample, other DNA sequences code for this CDR3. The chain links TRBV2 to TRBJ1-2; maybe TRBD1 (6 bases). The germline V gene encodes CDR1 SNHLY and CDR2 FYNNEI. With 10 bases removed from V and 6 bases from J, the gap between germline ends came to 15 bases. CDR3 length: 12 residues. The CDR3 coding sequence is TGTGCCACACAAGGGGGGTCGAATGGCTACACCTTC. Its translation is CATQGGSNGYTF.

The genes are TRBV5-1 and TRBJ2-5; 7 positions match TRBD1. Germline-derived CDR1 and CDR2 are SGHRS and YFSETQ. This CDR3 has 14 amino acids. Trimming took 4 bases from V and 0 from J; bases not matched to a gene: 3. The DNA for the CDR3 is TGCGCCAGCAGCGCGACAGGGTACCAAGAGACCCAGTACTTC. Translation gives CASSATGYQETQYF.

The CDR3 bases are TGTGCCAGCTCACTCAGACAGGCGTATGGCTACACCTTC. This codes for CASSLRQAYGYTF. The chain employs TRBV18 and TRBJ1-2, with D tentatively TRBD1 (6 bases). The CDR3 has 13 amino acids. The V and J ends lost 4 bases and 5 bases respectively, with 11 bases between them. In germline, CDR1 is KGHSH, CDR2 LQKENI.

Concerning this clone: This clone may be a read error of a much larger clone one base away. The chain is built from TRBV30 and TRBJ2-2; D call uncertain. The CDR3 extends over 13 amino acids. V was clipped by 1 base and J by 7 bases, with 10 bases between them. Germline CDR1 is GTSNPN and CDR2 is SVGIG (reference sequence). The CDR3 sequence is CAWSAGEVGELFF. Here the CDR3 DNA reads TGTGCCTGGAGTGCGGGCGAAGTCGGGGAGCTGTTTTTT.

The chain links TRBV9 to TRBJ1-1, with 9 nucleotides matching TRBD1. Germline CDR1 is SGDLS and CDR2 is YYNGEE. The length of the CDR3 is 14 residues. Trimming took 3 bases from V and 5 from J; bases not matched to a gene: 5. CDR3 sequence: CASSDDRGRTEAFF. DNA of the CDR3: TGTGCCAGCAGCGATGACAGGGGGAGAACTGAAGCTTTCTTT.

The chain carries TRBV6-5 and TRBJ2-5, with D perhaps assigned TRBD1 or TRBD2 (5 bases each). Germline values: CDR1 MNHEY, CDR2 SVGAGI. The CDR3 is made up of 15 amino acids. V was clipped by 6 bases and J by 4 bases, with 18 bases between them. For the CDR3, the DNA is TGTGCCAGCAGGGAACTAGGAGGCAGGGTAGAGACCCAGTACTTC. As protein: CASRELGGRVETQYF.

The CDR3 DNA reads TGCGCCAGCAGCTTGGGCGATGGGGGCAATCAGCCCCAGCATTTT. Translation: CASSLGDGGNQPQHF. The chain joins TRBV5-1 to TRBJ1-5; D gene ambiguous. Trimming cost V 0 bases and J 2 bases, with 9 bases left between them. This CDR3 has 15 residues. Germline V gives CDR1 SGHRS, CDR2 YFSETQ.

The genes are TRBV7-2 and TRBJ2-5; D may be TRBD1 (5 bases). V lost 4 bases and J lost 5, with 8 bases in between. The CDR3 contains 12 residues. Germline CDR1 SGHTA, CDR2 FQGNSA. The CDR3 loop reads CASSYPGETQYF. The CDR3 DNA is TGTGCCAGCAGCTACCCAGGGGAGACCCAGTACTTC. Using reference TRBV7-2 and TRBJ2-5 for the parts outside the CDR3, the full variable domain is GAGVSQSPSNKVTEKGKDVELRCDPISGHTALYWYRQSLGQGLEFLIYFQGNSAPDKSGLPSDRFSAERTGGSVSTLTIQRTQQEDSAVYLCASSYPGETQYFGPGTRLLVL.

This clone was picked up a small number of times. This chain connects TRBV5-1 to TRBJ2-1, with a possible D match to TRBD2 (5 bases). The V end was cut by 6 bases, the J end by 1 base, with 8 bases between. This CDR3 is 13 amino acids long. Germline CDR1 and CDR2: SGHRS and YFSETQ. The CDR3 loop is CASTAGSYNEQFF. In DNA form, the CDR3 reads TGCGCCAGCACGGCGGGTTCCTACAATGAGCAGTTCTTC.

Of note for this clone: The junction departs from the called germline gene at one end, perhaps through a read error. The rearrangement joins TRBV7-7 to TRBJ2-5, with TRBD1 identical over 9 bases. Germline V gene data show CDR1 as SSHAT and CDR2 as FNYEAQ (reference sequence). The CDR3 loop spans 16 amino acids. The DNA of the CDR3 is TGTGCTAGCAGCTTAGTAGTTACAGGGGGCGCGGAGACCCAGTACTTC. As protein: CASSLVVTGGAETQYF.